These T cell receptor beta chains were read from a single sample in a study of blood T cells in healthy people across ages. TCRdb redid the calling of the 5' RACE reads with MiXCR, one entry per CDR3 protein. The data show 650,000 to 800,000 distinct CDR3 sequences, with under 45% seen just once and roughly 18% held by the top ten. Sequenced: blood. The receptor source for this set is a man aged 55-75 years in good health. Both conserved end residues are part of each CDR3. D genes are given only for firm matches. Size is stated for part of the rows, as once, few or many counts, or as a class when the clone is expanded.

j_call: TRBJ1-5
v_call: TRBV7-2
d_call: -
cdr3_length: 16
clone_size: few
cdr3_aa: CASSLGGARGEQPQHF
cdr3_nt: TGTGCCAGCAGCTTAGGAGGGGCGAGGGGCGAGCAGCCCCAGCATTTT

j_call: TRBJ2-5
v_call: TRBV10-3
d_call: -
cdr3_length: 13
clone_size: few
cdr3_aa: CAISEPTQETQYF
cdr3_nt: TGTGCCATCAGTGAACCGACTCAAGAGACCCAGTACTTC

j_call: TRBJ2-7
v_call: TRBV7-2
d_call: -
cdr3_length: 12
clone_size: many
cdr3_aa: CASSSGGHEQYF
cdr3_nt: TGTGCCAGCAGCTCGGGGGGCCACGAGCAGTACTTC

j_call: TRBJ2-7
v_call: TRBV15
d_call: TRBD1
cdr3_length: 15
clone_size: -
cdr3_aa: CATSRERTGSYEQYF
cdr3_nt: TGTGCCACCAGCAGAGAGCGGACAGGGTCGTACGAGCAGTACTTC

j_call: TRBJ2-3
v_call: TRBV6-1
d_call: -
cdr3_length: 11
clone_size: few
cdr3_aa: CAIGQIDTQYF
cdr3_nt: TGTGCCATCGGGCAGATAGATACGCAGTATTTT

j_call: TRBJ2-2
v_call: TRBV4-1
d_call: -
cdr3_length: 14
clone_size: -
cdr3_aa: CASSQDLSSGELFF
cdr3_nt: TGCGCCAGCAGCCAAGATTTGAGTTCCGGGGAGCTGTTTTTT

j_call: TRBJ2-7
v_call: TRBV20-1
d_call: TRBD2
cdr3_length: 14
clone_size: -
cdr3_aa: CSARGTSFGYEQYF
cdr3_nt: TGCAGTGCTAGAGGGACTAGCTTTGGCTACGAGCAGTACTTC

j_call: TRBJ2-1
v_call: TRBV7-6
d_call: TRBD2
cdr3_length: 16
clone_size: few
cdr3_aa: CASSKIAGGTYNEQFF
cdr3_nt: TGTGCCAGCAGCAAAATAGCGGGGGGGACCTACAATGAGCAGTTCTTC

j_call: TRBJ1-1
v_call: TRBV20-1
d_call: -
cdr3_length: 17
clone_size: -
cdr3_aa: CSAIKRGGANWNTEAFF
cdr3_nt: TGCAGTGCCATCAAAAGGGGGGGGGCCAACTGGAACACTGAAGCTTTCTTT

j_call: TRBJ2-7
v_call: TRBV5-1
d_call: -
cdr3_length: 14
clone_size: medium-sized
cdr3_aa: CASSFGPPGGEQYF
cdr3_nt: TGCGCCAGCAGCTTCGGACCTCCCGGGGGAGAGCAGTACTTC

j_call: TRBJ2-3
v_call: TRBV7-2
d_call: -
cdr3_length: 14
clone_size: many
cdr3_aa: CASSLGPYTDTQYF
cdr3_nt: TGTGCCAGCAGCTTAGGACCATACACAGATACGCAGTATTTT

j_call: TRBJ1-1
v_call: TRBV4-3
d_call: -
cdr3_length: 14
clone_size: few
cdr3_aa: CASSQGTTSTEAFF
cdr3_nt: TGCGCCAGCAGCCAAGGAACGACGAGCACTGAAGCTTTCTTT

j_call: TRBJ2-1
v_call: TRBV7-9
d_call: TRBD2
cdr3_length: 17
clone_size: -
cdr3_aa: CASRVTSGESFYNEQFF
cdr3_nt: TGTGCCAGCAGGGTGACTAGCGGGGAATCTTTCTACAATGAGCAGTTCTTC

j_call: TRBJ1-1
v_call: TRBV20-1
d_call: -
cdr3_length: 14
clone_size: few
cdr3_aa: CSARDPGVNTEAFF
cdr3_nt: TGCAGTGCTAGAGACCCTGGGGTGAACACTGAAGCTTTCTTT

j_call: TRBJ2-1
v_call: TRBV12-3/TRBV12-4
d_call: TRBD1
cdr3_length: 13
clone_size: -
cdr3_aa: CASRRRQGNEQFF
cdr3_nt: TGTGCCAGCAGAAGGCGACAGGGGAATGAGCAGTTCTTC

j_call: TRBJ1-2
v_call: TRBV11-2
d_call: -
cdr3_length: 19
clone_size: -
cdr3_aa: CASRPLHQTSEARNYGYTF
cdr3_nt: TGTGCCAGCAGGCCGCTTCACCAAACCTCAGAGGCCAGAAACTATGGCTACACCTTC

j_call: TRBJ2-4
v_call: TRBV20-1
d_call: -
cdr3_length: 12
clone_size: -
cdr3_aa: CSAGGLRNIQYF
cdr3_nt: TGCAGTGCTGGGGGGCTTAGAAACATTCAGTACTTC

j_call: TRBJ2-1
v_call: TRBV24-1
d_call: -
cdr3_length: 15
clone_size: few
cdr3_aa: CATSERDRGFNEQFF
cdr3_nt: TGTGCCACCAGTGAGCGGGACAGAGGATTCAATGAGCAGTTCTTC

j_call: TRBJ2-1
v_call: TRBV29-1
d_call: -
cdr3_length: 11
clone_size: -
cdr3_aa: CSTYSYNEQFF
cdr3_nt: TGCAGCACATACAGTTACAATGAGCAGTTCTTC

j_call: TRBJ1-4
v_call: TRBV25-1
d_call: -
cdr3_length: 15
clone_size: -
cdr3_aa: CASSYSKGFNEKLFF
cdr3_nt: TGTGCCAGCAGTTATTCGAAGGGTTTTAATGAAAAACTGTTTTTT

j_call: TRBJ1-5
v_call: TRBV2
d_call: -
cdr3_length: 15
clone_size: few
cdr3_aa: CASSEEGVSNQPQHF
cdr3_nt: TGTGCCAGCAGTGAAGAGGGGGTAAGCAATCAGCCCCAGCATTTT

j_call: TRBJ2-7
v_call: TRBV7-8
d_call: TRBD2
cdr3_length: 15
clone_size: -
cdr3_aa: CASSLKSGSFYEQYF
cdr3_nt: TGTGCCAGCAGTTTAAAAAGCGGGAGTTTCTACGAGCAGTACTTC

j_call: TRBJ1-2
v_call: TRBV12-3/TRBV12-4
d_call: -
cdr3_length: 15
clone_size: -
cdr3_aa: CASSFTQGQHRGYTF
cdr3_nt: TGTGCCAGCAGTTTCACCCAAGGACAACACCGGGGCTACACCTTC

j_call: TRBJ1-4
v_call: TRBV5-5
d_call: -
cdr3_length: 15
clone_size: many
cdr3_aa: CASSFGETTNEKLFF
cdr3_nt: TGTGCCAGCAGTTTCGGAGAGACAACTAATGAAAAACTGTTTTTT

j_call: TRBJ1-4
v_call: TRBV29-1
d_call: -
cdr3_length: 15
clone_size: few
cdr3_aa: CSVEVNSGRNEKLFF
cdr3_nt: TGCAGCGTTGAAGTCAACTCCGGACGGAATGAAAAACTGTTTTTT

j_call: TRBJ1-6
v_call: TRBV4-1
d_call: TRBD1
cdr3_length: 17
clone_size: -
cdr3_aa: CASSQPLGQGMGSPLHF
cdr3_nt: TGCGCCAGCAGCCAACCCCTAGGACAGGGGATGGGTTCACCCCTCCACTTT

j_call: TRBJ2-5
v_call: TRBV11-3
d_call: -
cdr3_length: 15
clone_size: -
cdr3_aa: CASSLFSGGSETQYF
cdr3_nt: TGTGCCAGCAGCTTATTTTCGGGGGGCTCGGAGACCCAGTACTTC

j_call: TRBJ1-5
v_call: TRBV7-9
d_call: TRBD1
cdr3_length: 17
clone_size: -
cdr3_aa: CASSPGTGGNSNQPQHF
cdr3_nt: TGTGCCAGCAGCCCCGGGACAGGGGGCAATAGCAATCAGCCCCAGCATTTT

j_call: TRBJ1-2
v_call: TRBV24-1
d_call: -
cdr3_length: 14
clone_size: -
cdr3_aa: CATSGGRLTDGYTF
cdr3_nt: TGTGCCACCAGTGGGGGACGACTAACGGATGGCTACACCTTC

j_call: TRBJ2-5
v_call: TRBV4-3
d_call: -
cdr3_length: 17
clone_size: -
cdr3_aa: CARSQNRRGGPLGTQYF
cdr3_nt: TGCGCCCGCAGCCAAAATCGTCGCGGGGGCCCCCTCGGGACCCAGTACTTC

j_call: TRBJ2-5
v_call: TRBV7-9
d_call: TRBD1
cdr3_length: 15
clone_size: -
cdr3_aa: CASSQTGARQETQYF
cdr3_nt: TGTGCCAGCAGCCAGACAGGGGCCAGACAAGAGACCCAGTACTTC

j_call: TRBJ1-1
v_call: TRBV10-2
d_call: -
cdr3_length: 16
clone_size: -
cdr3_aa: CASSESTGHLNTEAFF
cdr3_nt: TGCGCCAGCAGTGAGTCAACGGGACACTTGAACACTGAAGCTTTCTTT

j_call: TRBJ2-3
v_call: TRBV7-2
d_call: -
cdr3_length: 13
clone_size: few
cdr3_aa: CASRKGSTDTQYF
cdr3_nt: TGTGCCAGCAGGAAAGGGAGCACAGATACGCAGTATTTT

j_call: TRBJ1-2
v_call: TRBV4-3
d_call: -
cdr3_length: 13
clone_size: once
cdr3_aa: CASSQSQGEGYTF
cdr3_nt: TGCGCCAGCAGCCAATCTCAAGGGGAGGGCTACACCTTC

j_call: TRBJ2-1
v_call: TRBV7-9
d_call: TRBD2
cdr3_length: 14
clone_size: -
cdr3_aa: CASSFSGGINEQFF
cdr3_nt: TGTGCCAGCAGCTTCAGCGGGGGGATCAATGAGCAGTTCTTC

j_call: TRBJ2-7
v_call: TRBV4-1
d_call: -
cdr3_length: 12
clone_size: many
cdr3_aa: CASSQDGDEQYF
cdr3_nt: TGCGCCAGCAGCCAAGATGGGGACGAGCAGTACTTC

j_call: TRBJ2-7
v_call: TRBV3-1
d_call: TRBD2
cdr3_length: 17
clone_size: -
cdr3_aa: CASSQGTLAGGSYEQYF
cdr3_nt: TGTGCCAGCAGCCAAGGTACACTAGCGGGGGGCTCCTACGAGCAGTACTTC

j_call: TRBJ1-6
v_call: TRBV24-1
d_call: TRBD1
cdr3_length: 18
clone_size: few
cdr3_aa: CATSDPSTTGVANSPLHF
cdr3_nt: TGTGCCACCAGTGATCCCTCGACTACAGGGGTAGCCAATTCACCCCTCCACTTT

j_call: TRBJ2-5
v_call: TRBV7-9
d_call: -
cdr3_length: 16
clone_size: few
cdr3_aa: CASSLVGTAVQETQYF
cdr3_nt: TGTGCCAGCAGCTTAGTAGGTACAGCAGTCCAAGAGACCCAGTACTTC

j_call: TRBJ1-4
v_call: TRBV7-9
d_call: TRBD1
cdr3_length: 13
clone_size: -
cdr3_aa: CASSSRDSEKLFF
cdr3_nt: TGTGCCAGCAGCTCTCGGGACAGTGAAAAACTGTTTTTT

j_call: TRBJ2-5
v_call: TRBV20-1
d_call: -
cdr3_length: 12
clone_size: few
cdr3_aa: CSASGPPTGQYF
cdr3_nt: TGCAGTGCTAGTGGGCCGCCCACGGGGCAGTACTTC

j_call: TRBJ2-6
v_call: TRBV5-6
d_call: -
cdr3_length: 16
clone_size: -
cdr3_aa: CASSLGPSSGANVLTF
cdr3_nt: TGTGCCAGCAGCCTCGGGCCAAGCTCTGGGGCCAACGTCCTGACTTTC

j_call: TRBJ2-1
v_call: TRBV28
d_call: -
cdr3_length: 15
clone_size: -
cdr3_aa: CASSLGHSSYNGQFF
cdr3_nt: TGTGCCAGCAGCCTCGGACACAGTTCCTACAATGGGCAGTTCTTC

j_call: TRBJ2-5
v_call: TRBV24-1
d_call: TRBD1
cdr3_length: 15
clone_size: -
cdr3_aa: CAISKRDSLQETQYF
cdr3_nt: TGTGCCATCAGTAAACGGGACAGTTTACAAGAGACCCAGTACTTC

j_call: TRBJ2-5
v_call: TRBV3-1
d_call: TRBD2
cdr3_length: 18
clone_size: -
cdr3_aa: CASSQGLAGATYQETQYF
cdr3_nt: TGTGCCAGCAGCCAGGGGCTAGCGGGGGCCACGTACCAAGAGACCCAGTACTTC

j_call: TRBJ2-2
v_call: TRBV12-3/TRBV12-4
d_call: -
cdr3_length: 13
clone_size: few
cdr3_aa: CASIIHNAGELFF
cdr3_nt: TGTGCCAGCATAATCCACAATGCCGGGGAGCTGTTTTTT

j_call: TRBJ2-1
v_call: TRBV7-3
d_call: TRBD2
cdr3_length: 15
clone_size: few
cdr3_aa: CASSFSGGDNNEQFF
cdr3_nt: TGTGCCAGCAGCTTTTCGGGGGGTGACAACAATGAGCAGTTCTTC

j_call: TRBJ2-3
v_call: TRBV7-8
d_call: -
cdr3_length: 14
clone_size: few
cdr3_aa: CASSFRLTADTQYF
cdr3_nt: TGTGCCAGCAGCTTCCGACTTACGGCAGATACGCAGTATTTT

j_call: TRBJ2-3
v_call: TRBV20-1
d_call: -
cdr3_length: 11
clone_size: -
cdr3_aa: CSATEGDTQYF
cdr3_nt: TGCAGTGCCACGGAAGGAGATACGCAGTATTTT

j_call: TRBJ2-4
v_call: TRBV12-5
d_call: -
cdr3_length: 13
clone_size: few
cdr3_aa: CASGPDLATIQYF
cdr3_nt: TGTGCTAGTGGCCCCGACTTAGCCACCATTCAGTACTTC

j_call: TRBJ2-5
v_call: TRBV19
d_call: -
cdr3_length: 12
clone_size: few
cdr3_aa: CASSRGINEQYF
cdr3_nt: TGTGCCAGTAGTAGAGGGATCAATGAGCAGTACTTC

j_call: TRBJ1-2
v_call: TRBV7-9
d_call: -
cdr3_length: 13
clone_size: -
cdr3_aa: CASSPVADYGYTF
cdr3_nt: TGTGCCAGCAGCCCAGTAGCCGACTATGGCTACACCTTC

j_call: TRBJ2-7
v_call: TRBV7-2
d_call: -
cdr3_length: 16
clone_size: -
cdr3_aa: CASSLRGEGLPYEQYF
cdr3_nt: TGTGCCAGCAGCTTAAGGGGGGAGGGGTTACCCTACGAGCAGTACTTC

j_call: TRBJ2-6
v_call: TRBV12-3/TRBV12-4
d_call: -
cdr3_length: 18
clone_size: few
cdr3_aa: CASLGLAGGSSGANVLTF
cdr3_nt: TGTGCCAGCCTAGGACTTGCCGGCGGCAGCTCTGGGGCCAACGTCCTGACTTTC

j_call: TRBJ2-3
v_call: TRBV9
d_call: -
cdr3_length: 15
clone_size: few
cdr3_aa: CASSKEGGVTDTQYF
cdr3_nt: TGTGCCAGCAGCAAAGAGGGGGGGGTCACAGATACGCAGTATTTT